One and the same sample provided the 32 T cell receptor beta chains below, sequenced in a study of T-cell memory formation after mild COVID-19. TCRdb recomputed calls from the 5' RACE reads with MiXCR, one row per CDR3 protein. The sample shows hundreds of thousands of distinct CDR3 sequences, roughly a sixth of them seen only once. The source material was PBMCs or a T cell subset sorted from them (not recorded which). The receptors shown here come from an adult woman who had mild COVID-19 (a few samples of this study predate the infection). Cell type and time point are not known.

This clonotype was found a few times. The chain is built from TRBV19 and TRBJ1-1; D not resolved. Trimming pared 0 bases from V and 5 bases from J, leaving 10 bases between. Germline lookup yields CDR1 LNHDA and CDR2 SQIVND (reference sequence). This CDR3 is built from 14 residues. CDR3 loop: CASSIDVGPTEAFF. The DNA of the CDR3 is TGTGCCAGTAGTATAGATGTTGGGCCGACTGAAGCTTTCTTT.

This clonotype was detected only a few times. This chain connects TRBV29-1 to TRBJ1-2; D is unclear. CDR1 and CDR2 (germline): SQVTM, ANQGSEA. The germline V and J ends were trimmed by 0 bases and 5 bases, with 22 bases remaining between them. CDR3 length: 17 amino acids. CDR3 amino acids: CSVEDLSSRIWGYGYTF. The CDR3 DNA sequence: TGCAGCGTTGAAGACTTGAGTTCGCGTATATGGGGTTATGGCTACACCTTC.

The chain employs TRBV4-2 and TRBJ2-1, with 9 bases lining up with TRBD2. V lost 1 base and J lost 6; bases outside the gene matches: 4. Looked up from germline, CDR1 is LGHNA and CDR2 is YNFKEQ. The CDR3 has 15 residues. CDR3 protein: CASSQAGAGGNEQFF. CDR3 nucleotides: TGTGCCAGCAGCCAAGCAGGAGCGGGAGGCAATGAGCAGTTCTTC.

J is TRBJ2-7 and V is TRBV29-1; D is ambiguous. CDR1 SQVTM and CDR2 ANQGSEA come from the germline V gene. V was cut by 4 bases and J by 6 bases, with 13 bases left in between. This CDR3 has 12 amino acids. The CDR3 coding sequence is TGCAGCGTTGGCGGACCAGCCTTCGAGCAGTACTTC. Encoded protein: CSVGGPAFEQYF.

This chain uses TRBV20-1 with TRBJ2-4; 9 bases fit TRBD1. Germline CDR1 DFQATT, CDR2 SNEGSKA (reference sequence). The CDR3 is 16 residues long. V dropped 3 bases and J dropped 0; count of bases not matched to a gene: 6. This chain's CDR3 is CSASDPGQGAKNIQYF. DNA for the CDR3: TGCAGTGCTAGTGACCCGGGACAGGGAGCCAAAAACATTCAGTACTTC.

This chain joins TRBV18 and TRBJ2-7; 8 bases agree with TRBD1. This CDR3 region has 15 residues. CDR1 is KGHSH and CDR2 is LQKENI in the germline V gene. V dropped 6 bases and J dropped 2; count of bases not matched to a gene: 9. CDR3 coding DNA: TGTGCCAGCTCTCCCGGACAGGGCCCGGCCTACGAGCAGTACTTC. It encodes CASSPGQGPAYEQYF.

V and J are TRBV9 and TRBJ2-3, with 9 bases that match TRBD2. Unmatched junction bases numbered 4, after V lost 2 bases and J lost 3 bases. Germline V gene sequence: CDR1 SGDLS, CDR2 YYNGEE. The CDR3 spans 15 residues. The CDR3 sequence is CASSVSGSMTDTQYF. The DNA for the CDR3 is TGTGCCAGCAGCGTTAGCGGGAGTATGACAGATACGCAGTATTTT.

The genes are TRBV7-2 and TRBJ1-5, with D uncertain. The CDR3 spans 14 residues. CDR1 is SGHTA and CDR2 is FQGNSA in the germline V gene. V dropped 5 bases and J dropped 6 bases, with 14 bases sitting between them. CDR3: CASSAGPGGQPQHF. The CDR3 DNA reads as TGTGCCAGCAGCGCAGGACCGGGTGGTCAGCCCCAGCATTTT.

In its sample, this clonotype was seen a few times. This rearrangement joins TRBV20-1 to TRBJ2-3, with 9 nucleotides matching TRBD2. The V segment lost 4 bases and the J segment 2 bases; nucleotides outside the gene matches: 16. Germline-derived CDR1 and CDR2 are DFQATT and SNEGSKA (reference sequence). There are 18 residues in the CDR3. In DNA, the CDR3 is TGCAGTGCTAATCGGGTTTTGAGCGGGGGGCTCTACACAGATACGCAGTATTTT. Its translation is CSANRVLSGGLYTDTQYF.

The rearrangement joins TRBV9 to TRBJ2-2, with D uncertain. Germline CDR1 SGDLS, CDR2 YYNGEE. The V and J ends lost 0 bases and 5 bases respectively, with 5 bases between them. This CDR3 region has 13 residues. The CDR3: CASSVALTGELFF. CDR3 DNA sequence: TGTGCCAGCAGCGTAGCTCTAACCGGGGAGCTGTTTTTT.

The chain couples TRBV7-9 to TRBJ1-6; 10 positions match TRBD1. CDR3 length: 14 amino acids. Losses at the gene ends were 5 bases for V and 8 bases for J; bases not matched to a gene: 3. CDR1 is SEHNR and CDR2 is FQNEAQ in the germline V gene (reference sequence). In nucleotides, the CDR3 is TGTGCCAGCAGCCCGACAGGGGGCTATTCACCCCTCCACTTT. Its protein product is CASSPTGGYSPLHF.

This clonotype was seen more than once but under ten times. The chain is built from TRBV19 and TRBJ1-2; D not certain. CDR3 size: 13 residues. Germline values: CDR1 LNHDA, CDR2 SQIVND (reference sequence). V was trimmed by 7 bases and J by 7 bases, leaving 16 bases between them. The CDR3 coding sequence is TGTGCCAGTACCCTCGCGGGAACTGGTGGCTACACCTTC. Translation gives CASTLAGTGGYTF.

This clonotype was detected many times. The chain uses TRBV5-5 and TRBJ1-1, with 8 bases lining up with TRBD1. This CDR3 is 16 amino acids long. J lost 6 bases, V lost 2 bases, and 12 bases had no gene match. Looked up from germline, CDR1 is SGHKS and CDR2 is YYEKEE (reference sequence). The CDR3, as DNA: TGTGCCAGCAGCTTCCCCCGGACAGGGTCTGGGGCTGAAGCTTTCTTT. Protein sequence: CASSFPRTGSGAEAFF. The variable domain in full, completed from reference TRBV5-5 and TRBJ1-1, reads DAGVTQSPTHLIKTRGQQVTLRCSPISGHKSVSWYQQVLGQGPQFIFQYYEKEERGRGNFPDRFSARQFPNYSSELNVNALLLGDSALYLCASSFPRTGSGAEAFFGQGTRLTVV.

This chain links TRBV29-1 with TRBJ2-7, with 9 bases that match TRBD1. V lost 6 bases and J lost 4; bases outside the gene matches: 7. CDR3 size: 13 residues. Per germline, CDR1 SQVTM and CDR2 ANQGSEA. CDR3 region: CSVRTGEGYEQYF. As DNA, the CDR3 is TGCAGCGTCCGGACAGGGGAGGGTTACGAGCAGTACTTC.

The rearrangement joins TRBV12-3 or TRBV12-4 to TRBJ1-4; the D is unclear. Trimming took off 2 bases at V and 3 bases at J, with 16 bases between the two ends. The CDR3 consists of 17 residues. CDR3 sequence reads: CASSLTTVPISNEKLFF. DNA of the CDR3: TGTGCCAGCAGTTTAACTACAGTACCGATCTCTAATGAAAAACTGTTTTTT.

This clonotype showed up just a few times. The chain links TRBV12-3 or TRBV12-4 to TRBJ2-2, with TRBD1 identical over 9 bases. V shed 2 bases and J 3 bases; nucleotides not matched to a gene: 7. CDR3 size: 17 residues. The CDR3 is CASSLRWTGVHTGELFF. The CDR3 DNA follows: TGTGCCAGCAGTTTACGATGGACAGGGGTTCACACCGGGGAGCTGTTTTTT.

The chain uses TRBV20-1 and TRBJ1-6; D may be TRBD1 (5 bases). The ends were cut back, 3 bases at V and 7 bases at J, with 10 bases in the middle. Germline V gene data show CDR1 as DFQATT and CDR2 as SNEGSKA (reference sequence). The CDR3 is made up of 13 amino acids. CDR3 sequence: CSASPRANSPLHF. The CDR3 DNA sequence: TGCAGTGCTAGCCCCAGGGCAAATTCACCCCTCCACTTT.

This clonotype appeared a few times. The chain carries TRBV3-1 and TRBJ1-1; D may be TRBD1 (5 bases). The V end was cut by 4 bases, the J end by 7 bases, with 13 bases between. CDR3 size: 13 residues. Germline V gene sequence: CDR1 LGHDT, CDR2 YNNKEL (reference sequence). The CDR3 spells CASSPGTVGEAFF. CDR3 sequence (DNA): TGTGCCAGCAGCCCCGGGACGGTGGGTGAAGCTTTCTTT.

The chain has TRBV4-3 and TRBJ2-1, with D hard to call. From germline, CDR1 is LGHNA and CDR2 YSLEER. This CDR3 spans 14 amino acids. Trimming left V 1 base short and J 6 bases short, with 10 bases between. For the CDR3, the DNA is TGCGCCAGCAGCCAAGCCCCCCCGGGCAATGAGCAGTTCTTC. Protein product: CASSQAPPGNEQFF.

The chain recombines TRBV20-1 with TRBJ2-7; D gene uncertain. Trimming shortened V by 1 base and J by 0 bases, and 13 bases separated the two germline ends. Germline V gene lookup returns CDR1 DFQATT and CDR2 SNEGSKA (reference sequence). This CDR3 has 15 residues. The CDR3 here is CSARALTVGSYEQYF. The CDR3 DNA sequence: TGCAGTGCTAGAGCTTTGACCGTCGGCTCCTACGAGCAGTACTTC.

This clonotype is a singleton in its sample. This chain uses TRBV29-1 with TRBJ2-3, with a tentative D call TRBD2 (6 bases). This CDR3 has 14 amino acids. CDR1 and CDR2 (germline): SQVTM, ANQGSEA. Trimming took off 5 bases at V and 0 bases at J, with 12 bases between the two ends. The CDR3 nucleotides read TGCAGCGTTTCCGGGGGACGGAGCACAGATACGCAGTATTTT. Translating gives CSVSGGRSTDTQYF.

This clonotype was counted at least ten times. The rearrangement uses TRBV2 and TRBJ1-5; tentative D call: TRBD1 (5 bases). Germline assignment: CDR1 SNHLY and CDR2 FYNNEI. V lost 4 bases and J lost 7, with 14 bases in between. The CDR3 loop spans 14 amino acids. The CDR3 DNA is TGTGCCAGCAGTGGCCCTGGGACCGGACAGCCCCAGCATTTT. Its protein product is CASSGPGTGQPQHF.

The chain combines TRBV5-6 with TRBJ2-7, with D unresolved. The CDR3 length is 14 residues. V was cut by 4 bases and J by 0 bases, with 11 bases left in between. Germline values: CDR1 SGHDT, CDR2 YYEEEE. The CDR3 loop reads CASSLAADSYEQYF. The CDR3 DNA is TGTGCCAGCAGCCTCGCAGCAGACTCCTACGAGCAGTACTTC.

The table lists this clonotype with a few counts. The CDR3 DNA reads TGTGCCAGCAGTTTTCGACCAGACACTGAAGCTTTCTTT. Amino acid sequence: CASSFRPDTEAFF. The chain links TRBV12-3 or TRBV12-4 to TRBJ1-1, with D uncertain. The V end was cut by 3 bases, the J end by 3 bases, with 8 bases between. The CDR3 loop spans 13 amino acids.

In its sample, this clonotype was seen a few times. The rearrangement links TRBV18 to TRBJ2-7; D gene unclear. The CDR3 sequence is 12 residues long. Per the germline V gene, CDR1 is KGHSH and CDR2 is LQKENI. V lost 5 bases, J lost 4 bases, and 9 bases lay in between. In DNA form, the CDR3 reads TGTGCCAGCTCATACAGACCATACGAGCAGTACTTC. Encoded protein: CASSYRPYEQYF.

This clonotype was seen only a few times. Mismatch with germline at one junction end may stem from a read error. The CDR3 coding sequence is TGTGCTAGCAGCATCGGTTCTACAGCCGAGCAGTTCTTC. Protein product: CASSIGSTAEQFF. This rearrangement joins TRBV7-7 to TRBJ2-1, with D uncertain. This CDR3 comprises 13 residues. From germline, CDR1 is SSHAT and CDR2 FNYEAQ (reference sequence).

This clonotype was counted a few times. V gene TRBV5-1 combines with J gene TRBJ2-7, with D possibly being TRBD2 (6 bases). Per the germline V gene, CDR1 is SGHRS and CDR2 is YFSETQ. CDR3 length: 12 residues. V shed 5 bases and J shed 7 bases, with 13 bases lying between them. The CDR3 nucleotides read TGCGCCAGCAGGAGCCGGGCGGGAGAGCAGTACTTC. Translation: CASRSRAGEQYF.

This chain uses TRBV20-1 with TRBJ2-7, with D tentatively TRBD1 (6 bases). The CDR3 sequence is 12 residues long. Trimming shortened V by 5 bases and J by 5 bases, and 13 bases separated the two germline ends. Germline values: CDR1 DFQATT, CDR2 SNEGSKA (reference sequence). The CDR3 spells CSAPRGYDEQYF. CDR3 bases: TGCAGTGCTCCGAGGGGGTACGACGAGCAGTACTTC.

Only a few counts were recorded for this clonotype. The chain combines TRBV4-1 with TRBJ1-4; D is undetermined. This CDR3 comprises 15 residues. The V gene lost 4 bases and the J gene lost 7 bases, with 16 bases spanning the gap. Germline V gives CDR1 MGHRA, CDR2 YSYEKL. The CDR3 is CASSRQQGRSEKLFF. For the CDR3, the DNA is TGCGCCAGCAGCCGCCAGCAAGGGCGATCTGAAAAACTGTTTTTT.

This clonotype has at least ten counts. The chain is built from TRBV7-2 and TRBJ2-2, with TRBD2 matching 10 bases. The CDR3 spans 15 residues. The junction had 0 bases not matched to a gene; V was cut back by 1 base and J by 4 bases. Germline CDR1 and CDR2: SGHTA and FQGNSA. The CDR3 sequence: CASSLVAGGTGELFF. The CDR3 DNA sequence: TGTGCCAGCAGCTTAGTAGCGGGGGGCACCGGGGAGCTGTTTTTT.

The gene calls are TRBV7-2 and TRBJ1-1; no clear D gene. The CDR3 extends over 12 amino acids. V was shortened by 1 base and J by 7 bases, with 7 bases between the two germline ends. The germline V gene encodes CDR1 SGHTA and CDR2 FQGNSA. The CDR3 DNA follows: TGTGCCAGCAGCTTAGGGTGGGTTGAAGCTTTCTTT. This translates into CASSLGWVEAFF.

In DNA, the CDR3 is TGCGCCAGCAGCTTGACTGAAAGCACAGATACGCAGTATTTT. Translation: CASSLTESTDTQYF. The genes are TRBV5-1 and TRBJ2-3; D gene unclear. V was cut by 1 base and J by 0 bases, with 6 bases left in between. The CDR3 runs to 14 residues. Germline V gene sequence: CDR1 SGHRS, CDR2 YFSETQ.